What follows are 29 T cell receptor beta chains derived from one specimen sequenced in a study of blood T cell repertoires in COVID-19. Data came from immunoSEQ multiplex PCR; TCRdb stores just in-frame clones and leaves some out. The table lists 30,000 to 45,000 clones, approximately 81% of them singletons, with about 9% in the top ten. Sequencing was performed on peripheral blood. The receptors derive from a man between 60 and 70 years old in a cohort sampled during active COVID-19.

V usage is TRBV27 and J usage is TRBJ1-4; no clear D. The germline V gene encodes CDR1 MNHEY and CDR2 SMNVEV (reference sequence). The V and J ends lost 3 bases and 1 base respectively, with 6 bases between them. The length of the CDR3 is 14 residues. DNA of the CDR3: TGTGCCAGCAGTTTGGGCAGAACTAATGAAAAACTGTTTTTT. This encodes CASSLGRTNEKLFF.

The V call is TRBV18, the J call TRBJ1-1; D is ambiguous. CDR1 and CDR2 from the germline V gene are KGHSH and LQKENI. V was trimmed by 2 bases and J by 4 bases, leaving 5 bases between them. CDR3 size: 12 residues. CDR3 region: CASSPSGTEAFF. The CDR3 DNA reads as TGTGCCAGCTCACCATCGGGCACTGAAGCTTTCTTT.

This chain's CDR3 is CASSGLAGTSSYNEQFF. The DNA for the CDR3 is TGTGCCAGCTCCGGGCTAGCGGGAACCAGCTCCTACAATGAGCAGTTCTTC. The V gene is TRBV19, the J gene TRBJ2-1, with 9 positions matching TRBD2. V lost 9 bases, J lost 0 bases, and 12 bases stayed unmatched. The CDR3 loop spans 17 amino acids. Per germline, CDR1 LNHDA and CDR2 SQIVND (reference sequence).

CDR3 sequence: CAGGSGGNEQFF. The CDR3 nucleotides are TGTGCTGGGGGGAGCGGGGGCAATGAGCAGTTCTTC. This chain links TRBV12-5 with TRBJ2-1, with 8 bases lining up with TRBD2. The germline gives CDR1 LGHNT, CDR2 FRNRAP. This CDR3 region has 12 residues. Trimming at V came to 11 bases and at J to 6 bases, leaving 6 bases not matched to a gene.

This clone was recorded a few times. The rearrangement uses TRBV7-9 and TRBJ2-1; 7 nucleotides align to TRBD2. V was clipped by 6 bases and J by 4 bases; unmatched bases: 6. Germline-derived CDR1 and CDR2 are SEHNR and FQNEAQ (reference sequence). The CDR3 covers 14 residues. The CDR3 region has the DNA TGTGCCAGCAGGGGAGGGGCCGGGTACAATGAGCAGTTCTTC. This translates into CASRGGAGYNEQFF.

The J gene is TRBJ2-1, the V gene TRBV4-3; D possibly corresponds to TRBD2 (5 bases). The germline CDR1 and CDR2 sequences are LGHNA and YSLEER. This CDR3 contains 14 residues. Deletions cut 1 base from V and 5 bases from J, with 9 bases between. The DNA for the CDR3 is TGCGCCAGCAGCCAAGTATCCGGGAACAATGAGCAGTTCTTC. The encoded protein is CASSQVSGNNEQFF.

The V call is TRBV5-4, the J call TRBJ1-6; TRBD1 is a possible D gene (5 bases). Germline CDR1 SGHNT, CDR2 YYREEE (reference sequence). The CDR3 has 15 amino acids. V shed 4 bases and J shed 6 bases, with 14 bases lying between them. This CDR3 is CASSTVGGINSPLHF. DNA for the CDR3: TGTGCCAGCAGCACGGTTGGGGGGATTAATTCACCCCTCCACTTT.

The chain has TRBV11-2 and TRBJ2-2; D is unclear. Trimming took off 5 bases at V and 1 base at J, with 11 bases between the two ends. The CDR3 consists of 15 residues. Germline V lookup: CDR1 SGHAT, CDR2 FQNNGV. This CDR3 reads CASSLQTGNTGELFF. In DNA, the CDR3 is TGTGCCAGCAGCCTGCAGACGGGGAACACCGGGGAGCTGTTTTTT.

This clone is a singleton in its sample. The chain has TRBV6-5 and TRBJ1-2; the D is unclear. The CDR3 has 13 amino acids. Trimming left V 2 bases short and J 4 bases short, with 8 bases between. Germline V gene lookup returns CDR1 MNHEY and CDR2 SVGAGI. The CDR3 region has the DNA TGTGCCAGCAGTTACGCGGGTTCCTATGGCTACACCTTC. Its protein is CASSYAGSYGYTF.

The chain combines TRBV18 with TRBJ2-2; D is perhaps TRBD2 (5 bases). The CDR3 contains 16 residues. The germline gives CDR1 KGHSH, CDR2 LQKENI. Trimming shortened V by 2 bases and J by 3 bases, and 13 bases separated the two germline ends. This CDR3 reads CASSPRAGFYTGELFF. The CDR3 DNA reads as TGTGCCAGCTCACCAAGGGCGGGCTTTTACACCGGGGAGCTGTTTTTT. Looking up the rest from reference TRBV18 and TRBJ2-2 gives the full variable domain: NAGVMQNPRHLVRRRGQEARLRCSPMKGHSHVYWYRQLPEEGLKFMVYLQKENIIDESGMPKERFSAEFPKEGPSILRIQQVVRGDSAAYFCASSPRAGFYTGELFFGEGSRLTVL.

V and J are TRBV5-1 and TRBJ2-1; 10 bases line up with TRBD2. Germline trimming cut 4 bases from V and 5 bases from J; bases unmatched to any gene: 9. CDR3 size: 16 residues. CDR1 is SGHRS, CDR2 YFSETQ, per germline. DNA of the CDR3: TGCGCCAGCAGCGGTCAACTAGCGGGGCCCCACAATGAGCAGTTCTTC. This encodes CASSGQLAGPHNEQFF.

J is TRBJ1-1 and V is TRBV3-1 (or the pseudogene TRBV3-2); D gene uncertain. The V gene lost 4 bases and the J gene lost 5 bases, with 17 bases spanning the gap. Looked up from germline, CDR1 is LGHDT and CDR2 is YNNKEL (reference sequence). The CDR3 extends over 15 amino acids. CDR3 nucleotide sequence: TGTGCCAGCAGCCCAGGATCCCGGAGGTGGACTGAAGCTTTCTTT. This codes for CASSPGSRRWTEAFF.

This clone is labeled medium-sized. In the same sample, other DNA sequences code for this CDR3. This chain connects TRBV11-2 to TRBJ2-7; 8 nucleotides line up with TRBD2. This CDR3 spans 16 amino acids. V shed 0 bases, J shed 6 bases, and the junction held 10 bases outside the gene matches. Germline V CDR1 and CDR2: SGHAT, FQNNGV. CDR3 in amino acids: CASSLEIPGGGGEQYF. CDR3 bases: TGTGCCAGCAGCTTAGAGATCCCGGGAGGGGGGGGCGAGCAGTACTTC.

This clone was observed once. The V and J genes are TRBV6-4 and TRBJ2-7; possible D gene TRBD1, 7 bases. Germline values: CDR1 MRHNA, CDR2 SNTAGT. The V end lost 0 bases, the J end lost 2 bases, and 14 bases lay between the germline ends. The CDR3 is 16 residues long. In DNA, the CDR3 is TGTGCCAGCAGTGACTCGAGGCAGGGGGGACCCTACGAGCAGTACTTC. Translated, it gives CASSDSRQGGPYEQYF.

V usage is TRBV27 and J usage is TRBJ2-7; the D gene is possibly TRBD2 (6 bases). V lost 8 bases and J 4 bases, leaving 15 bases between the germline ends. Germline V gene data show CDR1 as MNHEY and CDR2 as SMNVEV (reference sequence). The CDR3 length is 13 residues. CDR3 amino acids: CASASAGTYEQYF. Here the CDR3 DNA reads TGTGCCAGCGCCTCGGCAGGGACTTACGAGCAGTACTTC.

The V call is TRBV24-1, the J call TRBJ1-4, with 7 bases identical to TRBD1. The junction had 9 bases not matched to a gene; V was cut back by 5 bases and J by 7 bases. Germline loops: CDR1 KGHDR, CDR2 SFDVKD. The CDR3 length is 15 residues. CDR3 in DNA: TGTGCCACCAGTGTAGGGGGCGAAGTAGGTGAAAAACTGTTTTTT. It encodes CATSVGGEVGEKLFF.

The V and J genes are TRBV30 and TRBJ2-3; 8 bases are shared with TRBD2. Per the germline V gene, CDR1 is GTSNPN and CDR2 is SVGIG (reference sequence). The junction had 7 bases not matched to a gene; V was cut back by 3 bases and J by 2 bases. This CDR3 comprises 15 residues. The CDR3 nucleotides are TGTGCCTGGAGACAGGCCGGGAGGGCCACAGATACGCAGTATTTT. Protein: CAWRQAGRATDTQYF.

This chain links TRBV5-1 with TRBJ2-7; 7 nucleotides match TRBD1. Germline trimming cut 4 bases from V and 3 bases from J; bases unmatched to any gene: 10. The germline gives CDR1 SGHRS, CDR2 YFSETQ. The CDR3 consists of 15 residues. The CDR3 coding sequence is TGCGCCAGCAGCCAGGGACAGACAGGGAACTACGAGCAGTACTTC. Its protein is CASSQGQTGNYEQYF.

In this sample, this clone is medium-sized (0.01 to 0.1%). V gene TRBV24-1 combines with J gene TRBJ1-2; 8 positions agree with TRBD1. The CDR3 spans 16 residues. With V trimmed by 3 bases and J by 4 bases, 9 bases remained unmatched. CDR1 is KGHDR and CDR2 is SFDVKD in the germline V gene. CDR3 in DNA: TGTGCCACCAGTGATGGGACCAGGGGGCCCGGCTATGGCTACACCTTC. This translates into CATSDGTRGPGYGYTF.

The chain couples TRBV1 to TRBJ2-2; the D call in the table, TRBD2, was not verified against the DNA. TRBV1 is a recognized pseudogene. The CDR3 has 16 amino acids. For the CDR3, the DNA is TGCACCAGCAGTCCTGAAGTCAGCGCGAACACCGGGGAGCTGTTTTTT. Protein sequence: CTSSPEVSANTGELFF.

This clone was recorded only once. The rearrangement uses TRBV18 and TRBJ1-4; D ambiguous. Germline values: CDR1 KGHSH, CDR2 LQKENI. The CDR3 contains 15 residues. The germline V and J ends were trimmed by 2 bases and 3 bases, with 10 bases remaining between them. The CDR3 coding sequence is TGTGCCAGCTCACCAAATAACAACCCTAATGAAAAACTGTTTTTT. It specifies CASSPNNNPNEKLFF.

The chain joins TRBV25-1 to TRBJ2-5; possibly TRBD2 for D (7 bases). The ends were cut back, 2 bases at V and 1 base at J, with 11 bases in the middle. CDR3 size: 15 residues. The germline V gene has CDR1 MGHDK and CDR2 SYGVNS. CDR3 sequence reads: CASSEPRGAQETQYF. The CDR3 coding sequence is TGTGCCAGCAGTGAACCCCGGGGGGCCCAAGAGACCCAGTACTTC.

The chain joins TRBV11-3 to TRBJ2-5, with a possible D match to TRBD1 (6 bases). Trimming took 5 bases from V and 1 from J, leaving 14 bases between them. The germline gives CDR1 SGHNT, CDR2 YENEEA. This CDR3 comprises 15 residues. CDR3 coding DNA: TGTGCCAGCAGCCCGACTCGAGGGGGCCAAGAGACCCAGTACTTC. Translating it yields CASSPTRGGQETQYF. Variable domain in full (rest from reference TRBV11-3 and TRBJ2-5): EAGVVQSPRYKIIEKKQPVAFWCNPISGHNTLYWYLQNLGQGPELLIRYENEEAVDDSQLPKDRFSAERLKGVDSTLKIQPAELGDSAVYLCASSPTRGGQETQYFGPGTRLLVL.

This chain uses TRBV10-3 with TRBJ2-1; D may be TRBD2 (5 bases). Germline-derived CDR1 and CDR2 are ENHRY and SYGVKD. V was clipped by 8 bases and J by 7 bases, with 15 bases between them. There are 13 residues in the CDR3. CDR3 loop: CAIHSSPGNEQFF. For the CDR3, the DNA is TGTGCCATCCATAGTAGTCCGGGGAATGAGCAGTTCTTC.

The gene calls are TRBV6-2 or TRBV6-3 and TRBJ2-7; no clear D gene. This CDR3 is 13 amino acids long. Trimming removed 3 bases at V and 1 base at J, with 7 bases between. CDR1 and CDR2 (germline): MNHEY, SVGEGT. CDR3 residues: CASSYSLSYEQYF. The CDR3 DNA is TGTGCCAGCAGTTATTCACTTTCCTACGAGCAGTACTTC.

This clone was detected once. The chain is built from TRBV5-1 and TRBJ1-4, with D possibly TRBD1 on 5 matching bases. Per the germline V gene, CDR1 is SGHRS and CDR2 is YFSETQ. The V gene lost 4 bases and the J gene lost 5 bases, with 15 bases spanning the gap. CDR3 size: 15 residues. The CDR3 DNA is TGCGCCAGCAGCCCGGCGGGGGTCGGAAATGAAAAACTGTTTTTT. Protein product: CASSPAGVGNEKLFF.

The genes are TRBV4-2 and TRBJ1-4; TRBD1 matches 10 bases. CDR1 and CDR2 (germline): LGHNA, YNFKEQ. This CDR3 spans 16 amino acids. The V gene end was trimmed by 0 bases and the J gene end by 8 bases; junction bases not matched to a gene: 6. In DNA form, the CDR3 reads TGTGCCAGCAGCCAAGAATACAGACAGGGGGCCGAAAAACTGTTTTTT. Translated: CASSQEYRQGAEKLFF.

This rearrangement joins TRBV24-1 to TRBJ1-5; D remains ambiguous. Trimming shortened V by 7 bases and J by 4 bases, and 10 bases separated the two germline ends. The CDR3 covers 13 residues. Germline loops: CDR1 KGHDR, CDR2 SFDVKD. The CDR3 loop reads CATSPGGNQPQHF. The CDR3 coding sequence is TGTGCCACCAGCCCCGGCGGTAATCAGCCCCAGCATTTT.

CDR3 amino acids: CASSPTSGREKQETQYF. CDR3 coding DNA: TGCGCCAGCAGCCCTACTTCGGGGCGGGAGAAGCAAGAGACCCAGTACTTC. The gene calls are TRBV5-1 and TRBJ2-5; 7 nucleotides agree with TRBD2. The CDR3 covers 17 residues. Germline V gives CDR1 SGHRS, CDR2 YFSETQ. The V gene end was trimmed by 4 bases and the J gene end by 2 bases; junction bases not matched to a gene: 14.